This T cell receptor beta chain is drawn from a study of cytomegalovirus exposure and HLA in healthy donors (dated by TCRdb to the late 2010s). General notes on the study: According to an earlier analysis of 587 of the donors, about 179 million T cells yielded 117 million unique TCR beta sequences and 276 Gb of sequence data. Donor age, sex, ethnicity and CMV serostatus were collected together with the repertoire data. High-throughput TCR immunosequencing, statistical association of individual TCRs with disease status, and machine learning were combined to predict cytomegalovirus infection status. A separate validation cohort of roughly 130 different subjects was used in addition to the 666-subject first cohort. In an earlier analysis of around 540 of the donors, high-throughput TCR beta sequencing was used to judge whether each TCR beta V gene segment behaved as functional or pseudogenic. Typing coverage varied by locus: about 620-630 donors for A, B, C, DRB1 and DQB1; some 520 for DQA1; around 610 for DPA1; under 490 for DPB1. Four to six DR-DQ haplotypes were handled as single units for association and clustering, since linkage in the cohort was strong. Rather than using new phenotypic data, the later analysis identified candidate immune exposures from TCR beta sequences and from how often those sequences occurred across donors. Class I and class II HLA loci were covered by the typing at four-digit resolution. All discovery cohort repertoires had been generated on a single sequencing platform. About 310 gigabases of sequencing data and tens of millions of unique TCR sequences were included in an early release covering roughly 600 HLA-typed donors. A later genetic analysis used genome-wide SNP genotypes for about three fifths of the roughly 700 donors, treating that subset as a discovery cohort. The genetic ancestry cluster associated with self-reported Caucasian donors included roughly 84% of the 398 genotyped donors. Among about 400 genotyped donors of the cohort, an average of about 240,000 unique TCR beta nucleotide sequences was sequenced per donor, of which about 18% were non-productive. To study patterns of TCR occurrence, a later analysis re-analyzed previously published TCR beta repertoires from 500 to 850 donors and added high-resolution HLA genotyping. The study aimed to test whether cataloging public T cell receptors could reveal signatures of past pathogen exposure. Using immunosequencing, the study profiled T cell repertoires from 640 or so subjects and related those repertoires to cytomegalovirus serostatus.

Preparation of the library involved the immunoSEQ multiplex PCR assay. For the multiplex PCR, a mixture combining 60 forward primers for TCR Vbeta segments and 13 reverse primers for TCR Jbeta segments was used. A multiplex PCR assay on genomic DNA amplified the CDR3 region of rearranged TCR beta genes. Amplified TCR beta libraries were sequenced as 87-base-pair reads on the Illumina HiSeq System. The original pipeline was this. Across the roughly 600 repertoires, a later analysis counted tens of millions of unique TCR beta chains, around 11 million of which were shared by at least two donors. Raw reads were error-corrected and collapsed into unique sequences with a nearest-neighbor algorithm that merged closely related sequences to remove PCR and sequencing errors. CDR3 sequences were aligned to IMGT reference sequences to assign V, D and J gene segments. For a sequence to be retained, at least a six-nucleotide match to both a V gene segment and a J gene segment was required. Rearrangements were classified as productive when the CDR3 lacked stop codons and remained in frame with V and J, and all other rearrangements were classified as non-productive. CDR3 was defined by IMGT convention, running from the second conserved V-encoded cysteine to the conserved J-encoded phenylalanine. The earlier analysis of some 600 of the donors excluded sequences that lacked an unambiguous match to a single V gene segment. In an earlier analysis of 450 to 750 of the donors, a V segment was called functional when productive rearrangements were above 56.7%, and segregating when the standard deviation between donors exceeded 5%. A statistical classification framework was developed to diagnose cytomegalovirus status using the catalog of TCR beta chain sequences. V and J gene assignment, in a later analysis, came from comparing TCR nucleotide sequences with IMGT/GENE-DB human TR gene sequences. The TCRdist pipeline was used in a later analysis to assign CDR3 sequences and most-parsimonious VDJ recombination scenarios. In a later analysis, every TCR beta chain was defined by the combination of its CDR3 amino acid sequence and its V-gene family, and reads without a unique V-gene family were dropped. To address suspected cross-contamination and a sequencing artifact, a later analysis removed 450 to 700 highly shared, low-generation-probability nucleotide sequences. A later analysis calculated a clonal expansion index for each public chain from normalized within-repertoire ranks of inferred template counts. In a later analysis, generation probabilities were computed with a VDJ recombination model fitted to out-of-frame rearrangements, and the resulting probabilities were checked against IGoR. A later analysis scored TCR-TCR, TCR-HLA and TCR-CMV co-occurrence with hypergeometric tests, applying a repertoire-size bias correction to TCR pairs. In a later analysis, false discovery rates were estimated by permuting HLA or CMV assignments 20 times. In a later analysis, co-occurring TCRs were grouped using DBSCAN, and TCRdist sequence similarity was added for clustering within HLA-allele-positive subsets. For co-occurrence clustering, repertoires with fewer than 30,000 or more than 120,000 public chains were excluded, along with roughly five repertoires with anomalous nucleotide sharing. TCRdb stores this immuneACCESS table with in-frame sequences only. Part of the clones is absent; in the studies checked, under half of the shortfall reflects unresolved V genes, and no reason is known for the rest. The DNA gave D and trimming, while V, J and clone size come from that table. This sample holds 120,000 or so clones; 75% to 80% were observed only once. The top ten constitute 6% to 8% of the sample.

The cohort consisted of 666 healthy bone marrow donors. Cohort members were all nominally healthy when sampled, although unrecorded immune exposures were likely present. The donor tested CMV seronegative, placing the donor among the 350 or so seronegative members of the cohort. A peripheral blood sample was provided by each donor, and peripheral blood mononuclear cells were used for TCR beta sequencing. The Qiagen DNeasy Blood Extraction Kit was used to extract genomic DNA from the blood cell samples. The V end loses 4 bases and the J end loses 3 bases, and a stretch of 13 bases separates them. Its CDR3 holds 15 amino acids, cysteine through phenylalanine. Only the CDR3 portion is preserved as DNA: 45 bases, with reading frame beginning at the first base. From the germline V gene, CDR1 is SNHLY and CDR2 is FYNNEI. Notes on this clone: Its target antigen remains unknown. Per-base qualities were not stored, and no clone one base away is much larger.

Study-wide conclusions, independent of this receptor: Because HLA typing was missing for some donors at each locus, association tests included only the typed subset. In vitro tests confirmed that a few of the cytomegalovirus-associated TCR beta chains recognize cytomegalovirus antigens. In a later genetic analysis, fewer N-insertions in productive TCRs were reported among donors in an Asian-associated ancestry cluster than the approximately 710-donor mean. The study gave a list of 150 to 200 TCR beta chains associated with cytomegalovirus. Linkage disequilibrium might explain the correlated functional status among segregating V segments, but an unknown experimental factor could not be ruled out. Some IMGT-functional V segments, including TRBV6-2 and TRBV6-3, could not be told apart with the 87-base-pair reads, so those segments were excluded. Most TCR sequences were observed very rarely across donors, whereas some public TCRs were present in many individuals. A further reported finding was that TCR beta sequences accurately predicted the HLA-A and HLA-B alleles for most subjects in the first cohort. It was suggested by the authors that the approach could potentially be generalized to other disease states and immunological phenotypes. Presence/absence analyses assumed roughly uniform sequencing depth across donors, an assumption that may not hold. Cytomegalovirus status was reported to be diagnosed by the classifier with high specificity and sensitivity in both the original and validation cohorts. The cohort was sequenced for TCR beta chains only, and without alpha or paired-chain data the features that could be detected were limited. Specific HLA alleles were associated with 15,000 to 20,000 TCR beta sequences at a false discovery rate of 0.05 in a later analysis. A group of highly shared sequence variants was considered likely to be a technical artifact of the sequencing pipeline. In a later analysis, the rate of TCR association differed among HLA loci, with DRB1 alleles having the most associated TCRs and HLA-C alleles having the fewest. Because counts were too low, about 18 rarely observed V segments, including chromosome 9 orphons, were excluded from the earlier analysis of 587 of the donors. CMV serostatus was the only immune exposure information available for the cohort. According to a later analysis, parvovirus B19, influenza, CMV and Epstein-Barr virus appeared linked to several top co-occurrence clusters. A later genetic analysis associated a missense DCLRE1C variant with V-gene and J-gene trimming of TCR beta chains, and an independent cohort replicated the association. A later analysis found that most CMV-associated TCR beta chains appeared HLA-restricted, with HLA associations seemingly driven largely by CMV exposure. In an earlier analysis of some 500 of the donors, most TCR beta V segments appeared in productive rearrangements about 87% or about 30% of the time, broadly matching IMGT annotations. Compared with equally common non-associated chains, HLA-associated TCR beta chains in a later analysis were more clonally expanded and had lower generation probabilities. When HLA alleles, especially DR and DQ, strongly co-occurred, attributing TCR associations to individual alleles was difficult.

The sequence came from a woman in her thirties or forties in good health and CMV-seronegative. This chain is built from TRBV2 and TRBJ1-3; no confident D gene assignment can be made. Sequenced material: PBMCs. The nucleotide sequence reads as follows: TGTGCCAGCAGTGCCACAGAATTGAGTGGAAACACCATATATTTT. The encoded protein is CASSATELSGNTIYF.